This is a list of T cell receptor beta chains from one sample in a study of blood T cell repertoires in COVID-19. The method was immunoSEQ multiplex PCR; TCRdb's version includes in-frame clones alone and lacks a portion of them. The table includes 200,000 to 250,000 clones, roughly 89% detected once. The sequenced material came from PBMCs or T cells enriched from blood (not recorded which). These receptors were obtained from a man between 18 and 29 years old with acute COVID-19. The CDR3 runs from the conserved cysteine through the conserved F or W. The D gene is left open where the match is weak. A clone size is listed for some rows: how often the clone was seen (once, few, many), or a class if it is expanded.

v_call	clone_size	j_call	d_call	cdr3_nt	cdr3_aa
TRBV30	-	TRBJ2-7	-	TGTGCCTGGAGTAGATTTGCGGACAGCTCCTACGAGCAGTACTTC	CAWSRFADSSYEQYF
TRBV28	-	TRBJ1-4	-	TGTGCCAGCAGCCTCATTGGTGGTTCAGGAACTAATGAAAAACTGTTTTTT	CASSLIGGSGTNEKLFF
TRBV28	-	TRBJ2-6	-	TGTGCCAGCAGTATTACAGGGCTCGGGGCCAACGTCCTGACTTTC	CASSITGLGANVLTF
TRBV3-1/TRBV3-2	-	TRBJ2-7	TRBD1	TGTGCCAGCAGCCAAGCGGGGGACAGGGGGAGCTTC	CASSQAGDRGSF
TRBV19	-	TRBJ1-4	-	TGTGCCAGTAGTTTTCCCGGACACGCGAACGAAAAACTGTTTTTT	CASSFPGHANEKLFF
TRBV28	-	TRBJ2-1	-	TGTGCCAGCAGTTTTAGCATCAATGAGCAGTTCTTC	CASSFSINEQFF
TRBV29-1	-	TRBJ2-2	-	TGCAGCGGGGAGGACACCGGGGAGCTGTTTTTT	CSGEDTGELFF
TRBV10-1	-	TRBJ2-1	TRBD2	TGCGCCAGCAGTCTTGCGGGAGGTCACAATGAGCAGTTCTTC	CASSLAGGHNEQFF
TRBV28	-	TRBJ2-7	TRBD1	TGTGCCAGCACCTTGAGGGACAGGGGGATCTACGAGCAGTACTTC	CASTLRDRGIYEQYF
TRBV5-8	-	TRBJ2-3	TRBD2	TGTGCCAGCAGCGTGGGGGTTGCGGGAGAGACAGATACGCAGTATTTT	CASSVGVAGETDTQYF
TRBV30	-	TRBJ1-2	-	TGTGCCTGGGATGGGCTCCGGTATGGCTACACCTTC	CAWDGLRYGYTF
TRBV10-2	-	TRBJ2-4	TRBD1	TGCGCCAGCAGTGCCGGGACAGGGACAAACATTCAGTACTTC	CASSAGTGTNIQYF
TRBV5-8	-	TRBJ2-3	TRBD2	TGTGCCAGCAGCTTGGCTAGCGGTTACACAGATACGCAGTATTTT	CASSLASGYTDTQYF
TRBV5-1	-	TRBJ1-1	-	TGCGCCAGCAGGCCGACATGGCAGCCGAACACTGAAGCTTTCTTT	CASRPTWQPNTEAFF
TRBV10-1	-	TRBJ2-1	-	TGCGCCAGCAGATCCAGGGTAAATGAGCAGTTCTTC	CASRSRVNEQFF
TRBV27	-	TRBJ2-7	-	TGTGCCAGCAGTAATTTCCCGGGGGAGCAGTACTTC	CASSNFPGEQYF
TRBV28	-	TRBJ2-1	-	TGTGCCAGCAGTCAAACGAGCTCCTACAATGAGCAGTTCTTC	CASSQTSSYNEQFF
TRBV2	-	TRBJ1-2	-	TGTGCCAGCAGTGAATGGACCGGGAATTTAGGCTACACCTTC	CASSEWTGNLGYTF
TRBV2	many	TRBJ1-6	-	TGTGCCAGCAGTGAATACTCTGATAATTCACCCCTCCACTTT	CASSEYSDNSPLHF
TRBV11-3	-	TRBJ2-7	-	TGTGCCAGCAGCTCCGGGCTCGGGGTTATCCACGAGCAGTACTTC	CASSSGLGVIHEQYF
TRBV5-1	-	TRBJ2-1	TRBD2	TGCGCCAGCAGCTCCGGGACTAGCGGGAGAAATGAGCAGTTCTTC	CASSSGTSGRNEQFF
TRBV28	-	TRBJ1-2	TRBD1	TGTGCCAGCACCGCGGACAGGGGTTACTATGGCTACACCTTC	CASTADRGYYGYTF
TRBV10-2	-	TRBJ2-2	-	TGCGCCAGCAGTGATCTGAACACCGGGGAGCTGTTTTTT	CASSDLNTGELFF
TRBV24-1	-	TRBJ2-3	-	TGTGCCACCAGTGATTTCCAGGGGATGGCAGATACGCAGTATTTT	CATSDFQGMADTQYF
TRBV28	-	TRBJ1-1	-	TGTGCCAGCACAGGGAACACTGAAGCTTTCTTT	CASTGNTEAFF
TRBV6-5	once	TRBJ1-3	-	TGTGCCAGCAAAACCGGGGATTTTGGAAACACCATATATTTT	CASKTGDFGNTIYF
TRBV4-1	-	TRBJ2-7	-	TGCGCCAGCAGCCAAGATTACGGGAGCTACGAGCAGTACTTC	CASSQDYGSYEQYF
TRBV9	-	TRBJ2-5	-	TGTGCCAGCAGCGTATGGGCGGGACGGGAGACCCAGTACTTC	CASSVWAGRETQYF
TRBV2	-	TRBJ1-5	-	TGTGCCAGTCAAGAGGACAATCAGAATCAGCCCCAGCATTTT	CASQEDNQNQPQHF
TRBV10-1	-	TRBJ2-1	TRBD2	TGCGCCAGCGCCCCTAGCGGGAGAAAGTCTTACAATGAGCAGTTCTTC	CASAPSGRKSYNEQFF
TRBV27	-	TRBJ2-1	-	TGTGCCAGCAGCTTATCCCCGAATGAGCAGTTCTTC	CASSLSPNEQFF
TRBV18	-	TRBJ2-5	-	TGTGCCAGCTCACACCGACAGCAGCTTTTCCAAGAGACCCAGTACTTC	CASSHRQQLFQETQYF
TRBV6-4	-	TRBJ1-1	-	TGTGCCAGCAGTGACTGGCCCCGGAACACTGAAGCTTTCTTT	CASSDWPRNTEAFF
TRBV30	-	TRBJ2-7	TRBD2	TGTGCCTGGAGTGGTATGGGACTAGGGTTCTACGAGCAGTACTTC	CAWSGMGLGFYEQYF
TRBV7-6	-	TRBJ1-3	-	TGTGCCAGCAGCTTAGAGACCCACCATGGACAAGGAAACACCATATATTTT	CASSLETHHGQGNTIYF
TRBV28	once	TRBJ2-2	-	TGTGCCAGCACCGAGGGAGGGGGTAGCGCCGGGGAGCTGTTTTTT	CASTEGGGSAGELFF